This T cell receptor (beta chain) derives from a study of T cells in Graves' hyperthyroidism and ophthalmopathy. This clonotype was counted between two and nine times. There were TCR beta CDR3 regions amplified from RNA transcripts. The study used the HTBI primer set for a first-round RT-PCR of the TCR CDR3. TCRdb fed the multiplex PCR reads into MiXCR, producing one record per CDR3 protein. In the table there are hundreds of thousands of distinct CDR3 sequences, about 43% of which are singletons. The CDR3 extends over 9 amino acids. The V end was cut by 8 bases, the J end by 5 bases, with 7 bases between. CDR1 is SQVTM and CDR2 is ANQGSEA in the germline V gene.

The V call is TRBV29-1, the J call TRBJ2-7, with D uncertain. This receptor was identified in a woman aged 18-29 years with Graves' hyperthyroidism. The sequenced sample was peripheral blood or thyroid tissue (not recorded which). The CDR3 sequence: CSLGNEQYF. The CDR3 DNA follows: TGCAGCCTAGGTAACGAGCAGTACTTC.